Each of the 24 T cell receptor beta chains below was sequenced from the same sample in a study of blood T cell repertoires in COVID-19. Clones were read by immunoSEQ multiplex PCR, and TCRdb kept only the in-frame ones, dropping some. The table records 49,000 or so clones, approximately 88% of them present only once. Sequencing was carried out using peripheral blood. The receptors were sampled from a man between 45 and 60 years old with acute or convalescent COVID-19.

This chain joins TRBV4-2 and TRBJ2-3; perhaps TRBD2 as D (5 bases). The CDR3 runs 14 residues. CDR1 is LGHNA and CDR2 is YNFKEQ in the germline V gene. The V end lost 4 bases, the J end lost 3 bases, and 11 bases lay between the germline ends. The CDR3, as DNA: TGTGCCAGCAGCCGCCAAGAGGGAACAGATACGCAGTATTTT. This gives the protein CASSRQEGTDTQYF.

The chain combines TRBV7-8 with TRBJ2-7, with 9 bases fitting TRBD2. Looked up from germline, CDR1 is SGHVS and CDR2 is FQNEAQ. The CDR3 sequence is 15 residues long. V gave up 0 bases and J gave up 7 bases; unmatched junction bases: 7. Here the CDR3 DNA reads TGTGCCAGCAGCTTAGCGGGACTAGCTGGGGGGGAGCAGTACTTC. Translated, it gives CASSLAGLAGGEQYF.

The chain joins TRBV2 to TRBJ1-1; D is unclear. Germline V lookup: CDR1 SNHLY, CDR2 FYNNEI. CDR3 length: 12 amino acids. V was shortened by 6 bases and J by 1 base, with 6 bases between the two germline ends. The CDR3 reads CASRRENTEAFF. CDR3 DNA sequence: TGTGCCAGCAGAAGAGAGAACACTGAAGCTTTCTTT.

This chain links TRBV12-5 with TRBJ2-7; 7 nucleotides match TRBD1. This CDR3 is built from 14 residues. The V gene's germline CDR1 is LGHNT and CDR2 FRNRAP. J was trimmed by 5 bases and V by 1 base; bases with no gene match: 5. This CDR3 reads CASGLGQGADEQYF. The CDR3 DNA reads TGTGCTAGTGGTTTGGGACAGGGCGCCGACGAGCAGTACTTC.

The chain couples TRBV5-4 to TRBJ2-6; 8 positions agree with TRBD1. V was pared by 4 bases and J by 1 base, with 4 bases of the junction left unmatched. Per germline, CDR1 SGHNT and CDR2 YYREEE (reference sequence). The CDR3 has 16 amino acids. The CDR3, as DNA: TGTGCCAGCAGCAGAGACAGGGGTTCTGGGGCCAACGTCCTGACTTTC. Protein sequence: CASSRDRGSGANVLTF.

The sample holds a few counts of this clone. This chain links TRBV5-4 with TRBJ1-1; TRBD1 matches at 8 bases. V shed 1 base, J shed 0 bases, and the junction held 5 bases outside the gene matches. Germline-derived CDR1 and CDR2 are SGHNT and YYREEE (reference sequence). The CDR3 extends over 16 amino acids. CDR3 protein: CASSLPPGQVNTEAFF. The CDR3 DNA is TGTGCCAGCAGCTTGCCTCCGGGACAGGTGAACACTGAAGCTTTCTTT. The whole variable domain, remainder taken from reference TRBV5-4 and TRBJ1-1, is ETGVTQSPTHLIKTRGQQVTLRCSSQSGHNTVSWYQQALGQGPQFIFQYYREEENGRGNFPPRFSGLQFPNYSSELNVNALELDDSALYLCASSLPPGQVNTEAFFGQGTRLTVV.

The chain is built from TRBV7-3 and TRBJ2-5; no firm D call. V was cut by 3 bases and J by 4 bases, with 6 bases left in between. The germline V gene encodes CDR1 SGHTA and CDR2 FQGTGA. This CDR3 region has 12 residues. The CDR3 protein is CASSFNGETQYF. For the CDR3, the DNA is TGTGCCAGCAGCTTTAACGGAGAGACCCAGTACTTC. The full variable domain, in which reference TRBV7-3 and TRBJ2-5 provide the parts outside the CDR3, is GAGVSQTPSNKVTEKGKYVELRCDPISGHTALYWYRQSLGQGPEFLIYFQGTGAADDSGLPNDRFFAVRPEGSVSTLKIQRTERGDSAVYLCASSFNGETQYFGPGTRLLVL.

The chain employs TRBV7-2 and TRBJ2-2; TRBD2 matches 10 bases. The CDR3 is 16 amino acids. V dropped 5 bases and J dropped 6; count of bases not matched to a gene: 9. Germline V gene lookup returns CDR1 SGHTA and CDR2 FQGNSA. The CDR3 loop is CASSLLSGGPSGELFF. As DNA, the CDR3 is TGTGCCAGCAGCCTCCTTAGCGGGGGGCCCTCCGGGGAGCTGTTTTTT.

This clone occurred once. The V and J genes are TRBV28 and TRBJ1-2, with D perhaps TRBD1 (6 bases). V lost 6 bases, J lost 4 bases, and 15 bases lay in between. The CDR3 is made up of 14 amino acids. CDR1 and CDR2 from the germline V gene are MDHEN and SYDVKM. CDR3 sequence: CASRLTGVSYGYTF. CDR3 bases: TGTGCCAGCAGACTGACAGGCGTAAGCTATGGCTACACCTTC.

The J gene is TRBJ1-4, the V gene TRBV3-1 (or the pseudogene TRBV3-2), with 7 positions matching TRBD1. Losses at the gene ends were 4 bases for V and 6 bases for J; bases not matched to a gene: 2. This CDR3 spans 13 amino acids. CDR1 is LGHDT, CDR2 YNNKEL, per germline (reference sequence). CDR3 sequence reads: CASSRQGDEKLFF. The DNA of the CDR3 is TGTGCCAGCAGCCGGCAGGGGGATGAAAAACTGTTTTTT.

This rearrangement joins TRBV9 to TRBJ2-1, with D perhaps TRBD2 (6 bases). Germline CDR1 and CDR2: SGDLS and YYNGEE. V lost 9 bases to trimming and J lost 1 base, with 11 bases between them. This CDR3 has 13 amino acids. CDR3 DNA sequence: TGTGCCACCTCGGGAGAGTCCTACAATGAGCAGTTCTTC. Protein: CATSGESYNEQFF.

This chain connects TRBV6-2 or TRBV6-3 to TRBJ1-3; D is perhaps TRBD1 (5 bases). Trimming stripped 4 bases from V and 3 bases from J, with 13 bases between. Germline values: CDR1 MNHEY, CDR2 SVGEGT. The CDR3 has 15 amino acids. The CDR3: CASSSRDSFGNTIYF. CDR3 bases: TGTGCCAGCAGTTCCCGTGACAGTTTTGGAAACACCATATATTTT.

The rearrangement links TRBV24-1 to TRBJ2-3; 9 bases map to TRBD2. Trimming at V came to 4 bases and at J to 2 bases, leaving 6 bases not matched to a gene. The germline V gene has CDR1 KGHDR and CDR2 SFDVKD. This CDR3 has 16 residues. CDR3 nucleotide sequence: TGTGCCACCAGTGACTACTTAGCGGGAGACACAGATACGCAGTATTTT. It translates to CATSDYLAGDTDTQYF.

The rearrangement uses TRBV10-3 and TRBJ2-7; TRBD1 matches 8 bases. Trimming at V came to 6 bases and at J to 6 bases, leaving 7 bases not matched to a gene. The germline CDR1 and CDR2 sequences are ENHRY and SYGVKD. The CDR3 spans 13 residues. CDR3 nucleotide sequence: TGTGCCATCAGGGACAGGGAAGCCGCCGAGCAGTACTTC. It translates to CAIRDREAAEQYF.

The rearrangement links TRBV15 to TRBJ2-2; 7 nucleotides agree with TRBD1. This CDR3 has 17 amino acids. Germline-derived CDR1 and CDR2 are LNHNV and YYDKDF (reference sequence). V was pared by 0 bases and J by 0 bases, with 4 bases of the junction left unmatched. Here the CDR3 DNA reads TGTGCCACCAGCAGAGATCGGACAGGCACGAACACCGGGGAGCTGTTTTTT. This gives the protein CATSRDRTGTNTGELFF.

Here the CDR3 reads CASSLEDRVDTIYF. The DNA for the CDR3 is TGCGCCAGCAGCTTGGAGGACAGGGTCGACACCATATATTTT. The chain recombines TRBV5-1 with TRBJ1-3; 8 positions match TRBD1. Losses at the gene ends were 0 bases for V and 8 bases for J; bases not matched to a gene: 4. The CDR3 loop spans 14 amino acids. Germline V gives CDR1 SGHRS, CDR2 YFSETQ. Based on the CDR3 plus reference TRBV5-1 and TRBJ1-3, the full variable domain is KAGVTQTPRYLIKTRGQQVTLSCSPISGHRSVSWYQQTPGQGLQFLFEYFSETQRNKGNFPGRFSGRQFSNSRSEMNVSTLELGDSALYLCASSLEDRVDTIYFGEGSWLTVV.

The CDR3 region has the DNA TGTGCCACCAGTGATCCGACAGGGCTTGGCTACACCTTC. Its translation is CATSDPTGLGYTF. This chain connects TRBV24-1 to TRBJ1-2, with 7 bases fitting TRBD1. Germline V gene sequence: CDR1 KGHDR, CDR2 SFDVKD. The V segment lost 3 bases and the J segment 7 bases; nucleotides outside the gene matches: 4. The CDR3 length is 13 residues.

The rearrangement joins TRBV5-4 to TRBJ1-2; 9 bases map to TRBD1. CDR1 and CDR2 from the germline V gene are SGHNT and YYREEE (reference sequence). Unmatched junction bases numbered 15, after V lost 4 bases and J lost 2 bases. There are 18 residues in the CDR3. The CDR3 protein is CASSPSRPGQGSNYGYTF. As DNA, the CDR3 is TGTGCCAGCAGCCCGTCGAGGCCGGGACAGGGTTCAAACTATGGCTACACCTTC.

The J gene is TRBJ2-5, the V gene TRBV4-1, with D perhaps matching TRBD1 (5 bases). The germline gives CDR1 MGHRA, CDR2 YSYEKL. The V end was cut by 0 bases, the J end by 1 base, with 9 bases between. The CDR3 consists of 15 residues. The DNA of the CDR3 is TGCGCCAGCAGCCAAGATGGGGCAGCCCAAGAGACCCAGTACTTC. This encodes CASSQDGAAQETQYF.

CDR3 amino acids: CASSQSTVAGNTIYF. CDR3 coding DNA: TGCGCCAGCAGCCAATCTACAGTGGCTGGAAACACCATATATTTT. The chain couples TRBV4-3 to TRBJ1-3; D gene unclear. The V gene lost 2 bases and the J gene lost 2 bases, with 10 bases spanning the gap. The CDR3 runs 15 residues. CDR1 is LGHNA and CDR2 is YSLEER in the germline V gene.

CDR3 DNA sequence: TGTGCCAGCAGGGGCCCTCCGGGACACCCGGGACTAGCGGCCTACGAGCAGTACTTC. Translation: CASRGPPGHPGLAAYEQYF. This chain links TRBV2 with TRBJ2-7; TRBD2 matches at 11 bases. Looked up from germline, CDR1 is SNHLY and CDR2 is FYNNEI. The CDR3 has 19 amino acids. V gave up 6 bases and J gave up 2 bases; unmatched junction bases: 18.

The chain recombines TRBV19 with TRBJ1-5, with a tentative D call TRBD1 (6 bases). The CDR3 totals 15 residues. Germline V lookup: CDR1 LNHDA, CDR2 SQIVND (reference sequence). Trimming removed 3 bases from V and 5 bases from J, with 14 bases in between. CDR3 in amino acids: CASSISQGRDQPQHF. The CDR3 DNA is TGTGCCAGTAGTATTAGCCAGGGGAGGGATCAGCCCCAGCATTTT.

The chain carries TRBV11-1 and TRBJ1-2, with D possibly being TRBD1 (5 bases). The CDR3 runs to 12 residues. Deletions cut 3 bases from V and 8 bases from J, with 10 bases between. CDR1 SGHAT and CDR2 FQDESV come from the germline V gene (reference sequence). The CDR3 DNA is TGTGCCAGCAGCTTCCGACAGTCAGGCTACACCTTC. It encodes CASSFRQSGYTF.

The chain uses TRBV2 and TRBJ2-1; the D gene is possibly TRBD2 (5 bases). Looked up from germline, CDR1 is SNHLY and CDR2 is FYNNEI. The V gene lost 3 bases and the J gene lost 4 bases, with 10 bases spanning the gap. The CDR3 has 14 amino acids. The CDR3 DNA reads TGTGCCAGCAGTGATGTCGGGGATTACAATGAGCAGTTCTTC. It yields the protein CASSDVGDYNEQFF.